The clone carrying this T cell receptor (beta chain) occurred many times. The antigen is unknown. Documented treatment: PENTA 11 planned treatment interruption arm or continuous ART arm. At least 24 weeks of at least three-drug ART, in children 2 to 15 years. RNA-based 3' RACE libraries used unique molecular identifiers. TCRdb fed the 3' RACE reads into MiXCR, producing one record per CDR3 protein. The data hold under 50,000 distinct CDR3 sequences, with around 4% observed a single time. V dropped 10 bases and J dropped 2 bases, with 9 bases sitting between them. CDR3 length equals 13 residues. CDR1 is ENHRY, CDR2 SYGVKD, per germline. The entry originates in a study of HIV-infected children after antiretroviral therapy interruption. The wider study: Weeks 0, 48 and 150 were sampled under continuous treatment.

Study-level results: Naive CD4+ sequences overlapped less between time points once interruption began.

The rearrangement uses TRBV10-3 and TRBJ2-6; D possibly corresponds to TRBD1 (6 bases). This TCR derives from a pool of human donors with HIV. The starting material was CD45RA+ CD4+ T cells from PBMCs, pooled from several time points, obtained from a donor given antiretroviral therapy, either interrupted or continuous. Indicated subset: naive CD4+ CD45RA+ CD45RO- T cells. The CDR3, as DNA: TGTGCCACTACAGGGACTGGGGCCAACGTCCTGACTTTC. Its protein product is CATTGTGANVLTF.